Following are 17 T cell receptor beta chains from one sample sequenced in a study of cytomegalovirus exposure and HLA in healthy donors. Primers: 60 Vbeta forward and 13 Jbeta reverse. Data came from immunoSEQ multiplex PCR; TCRdb stores just in-frame clones and leaves some out. The table has 130,000 to 150,000 clones, roughly three quarters seen once. The sequencing input was PBMCs. These receptor sequences come from a woman aged 40 to 55 in good health and CMV-seropositive.

The chain carries TRBV9 and TRBJ2-3, with D tentatively TRBD2 (6 bases). There are 14 residues in the CDR3. Germline V gives CDR1 SGDLS, CDR2 YYNGEE. V was shortened by 3 bases and J by 11 bases, with 19 bases between the two germline ends. Here the CDR3 DNA reads TGTGCCAGCAGCGAGGGACTGGGCCGGGGAGGGCAGTATTTT. It is translated as CASSEGLGRGGQYF.

V and J are TRBV6-1 and TRBJ2-1; 8 bases match TRBD2. From germline, CDR1 is MNHNS and CDR2 SASEGT. The CDR3 has 16 residues. With 3 bases clipped from V and 2 bases from J, the junction kept 6 bases outside the gene matches. The CDR3 sequence: CASSDTSGSPYNEQFF. CDR3 bases: TGTGCCAGCAGTGACACTAGCGGCTCTCCCTACAATGAGCAGTTCTTC.

This clone showed up just once. The CDR3 sequence: CASSRGNNEKLFF. CDR3 nucleotide sequence: TGCGCCAGCAGTCGAGGGAATAATGAAAAACTGTTTTTT. The rearrangement uses TRBV5-1 and TRBJ1-4; D remains ambiguous. The CDR3 totals 13 residues. The V end was cut by 5 bases, the J end by 4 bases, with 9 bases between. Germline assignment: CDR1 SGHRS and CDR2 YFSETQ.

The chain carries TRBV10-3 and TRBJ2-1, with TRBD2 matching over 7 bases. CDR3 length: 14 residues. The V and J ends lost 10 bases and 6 bases, in that order; junction bases with no gene match: 12. Germline-derived CDR1 and CDR2 are ENHRY and SYGVKD. The CDR3 sequence is CASGRGTQFNEQFF. CDR3 DNA: TGTGCCAGTGGGCGGGGGACGCAGTTCAATGAGCAGTTCTTC.

This clone was observed a handful of times. This chain uses TRBV5-6 with TRBJ1-2; D is possibly TRBD1 (5 bases). The CDR3 runs 15 residues. The germline CDR1 and CDR2 sequences are SGHDT and YYEEEE. V was pared by 3 bases and J by 2 bases, with 14 bases between. Written as DNA, the CDR3 is TGTGCCAGCAGCTCTAAGACAGAAAAGAACTATGGCTACACCTTC. Its protein product is CASSSKTEKNYGYTF. The full variable domain, with the rest looked up from reference TRBV5-6 and TRBJ1-2, is DAGVTQSPTHLIKTRGQQVTLRCSPKSGHDTVSWYQQALGQGPQFIFQYYEEEERQRGNFPDRFSGHQFPNYSSELNVNALLLGDSALYLCASSSKTEKNYGYTFGSGTRLTVV.

The chain carries TRBV19 and TRBJ1-2; D is unresolved. Trimming removed 5 bases from V and 8 bases from J, with 15 bases in between. This CDR3 has 13 amino acids. The V gene's germline CDR1 is LNHDA and CDR2 SQIVND (reference sequence). CDR3 nucleotide sequence: TGTGCCAGTAGTCTAACAGACCCGGGAGGCTACACCTTC. Amino acids: CASSLTDPGGYTF.

The CDR3 loop is CASSLDRINTGELFF. Here the CDR3 DNA reads TGTGCCAGCAGTTTGGACAGGATCAACACCGGGGAGCTGTTTTTT. V and J are TRBV2 and TRBJ2-2; TRBD1 matches at 7 bases. The CDR3 runs 15 residues. Germline values: CDR1 SNHLY, CDR2 FYNNEI. The junction had 5 bases not matched to a gene; V was cut back by 5 bases and J by 2 bases.

As to this clone: The same CDR3 also results from other DNA sequences found in this sample. The chain combines TRBV5-1 with TRBJ2-7, with a tentative D call TRBD1 (6 bases). Germline V gene sequence: CDR1 SGHRS, CDR2 YFSETQ. Trimming cost V 3 bases and J 2 bases, with 12 bases left between them. This CDR3 region has 14 residues. The CDR3 DNA reads as TGCGCCAGCAGCTGGGGGCAGGGAGCCTACGAGCAGTACTTC. Protein sequence: CASSWGQGAYEQYF.

This chain links TRBV6-5 with TRBJ2-2; D is possibly TRBD1 (6 bases). The CDR3 has 13 residues. Trimming took off 0 bases at V and 7 bases at J, with 6 bases between the two ends. The germline V gene has CDR1 MNHEY and CDR2 SVGAGI. CDR3 bases: TGTGCCAGCAGTTACTCCAGGGGCGGGGAGCTGTTTTTT. Amino acids: CASSYSRGGELFF.

The chain joins TRBV2 to TRBJ2-3; 8 bases map to TRBD2. V trimming: 6 bases; J trimming: 1 base; junction bases outside the gene matches: 0. Germline V gene lookup returns CDR1 SNHLY and CDR2 FYNNEI. The CDR3 runs to 13 residues. DNA of the CDR3: TGTGCCAGCAGGCGGGGGGGCACAGATACGCAGTATTTT. Residues: CASRRGGTDTQYF.

The genes are TRBV5-4 and TRBJ1-2; unclear D gene. The germline gives CDR1 SGHNT, CDR2 YYREEE (reference sequence). Trimming removed 4 bases from V and 0 bases from J, with 7 bases in between. CDR3 length: 13 amino acids. CDR3 amino acids: CASSTEANYGYTF. The DNA of the CDR3 is TGTGCCAGCAGCACCGAGGCTAACTATGGCTACACCTTC.

This chain uses TRBV28 with TRBJ2-5, with a possible D match to TRBD2 (6 bases). This CDR3 region has 13 residues. CDR1 MDHEN and CDR2 SYDVKM come from the germline V gene. The V end lost 8 bases, the J end lost 7 bases, and 17 bases lay between the germline ends. The CDR3 nucleotides read TGTGCCAGCCGGGAGCCACTAATTGGGACCCAGTACTTC. It codes for CASREPLIGTQYF.

The V gene is TRBV27, the J gene TRBJ2-7, with D perhaps matching TRBD1 (6 bases). This CDR3 spans 15 amino acids. V gave up 4 bases and J gave up 0 bases, with 13 bases separating them. Per germline, CDR1 MNHEY and CDR2 SMNVEV (reference sequence). This chain's CDR3 is CASSSLEGGSYEQYF. CDR3 coding DNA: TGTGCCAGCAGTTCGCTCGAAGGGGGCTCCTACGAGCAGTACTTC.

This sequence joins TRBV2 and TRBJ2-1; TRBD2 agrees at 9 bases. V was clipped by 7 bases and J by 4 bases; unmatched bases: 8. Per germline, CDR1 SNHLY and CDR2 FYNNEI. The CDR3 has 15 residues. The CDR3 sequence is CASTYLAGAYNEQFF. CDR3 nucleotide sequence: TGTGCCAGCACATATTTAGCGGGGGCTTACAATGAGCAGTTCTTC.

This clone was seen only a few times. The gene calls are TRBV10-2 and TRBJ2-5; TRBD2 agrees at 13 bases. J lost 2 bases, V lost 10 bases, and 7 bases had no gene match. Germline CDR1 WSHSY, CDR2 SAAADI. The CDR3 covers 15 residues. The chain's CDR3 is CATHPTSGGQETQYF. In nucleotides, the CDR3 is TGCGCCACTCATCCGACTAGCGGGGGGCAAGAGACCCAGTACTTC.

The chain combines TRBV5-1 with TRBJ2-3; a weak D match, TRBD1 (5 bases). The CDR3 spans 16 residues. V lost 0 bases, J lost 2 bases, and 13 bases lay in between. In germline, CDR1 is SGHRS, CDR2 YFSETQ. The CDR3 DNA is TGCGCCAGCAGCTTGGGCCAGAAAGGGGTCACAGATACGCAGTATTTT. It codes for CASSLGQKGVTDTQYF.

The genes are TRBV9 and TRBJ2-5; 9 positions match TRBD2. Germline CDR1 is SGDLS and CDR2 is YYNGEE. The CDR3 runs 14 residues. The V and J ends lost 1 base and 2 bases, in that order; junction bases with no gene match: 0. The CDR3 here is CASSVSGGQETQYF. CDR3 bases: TGTGCCAGCAGCGTAAGCGGGGGGCAAGAGACCCAGTACTTC.